The 23 T cell receptor beta chains reported below all come from one sample, sequenced in a study of breast tumors, draining lymph nodes, adjacent tissues. Axillary draining lymph nodes of breast cancer patients supplied the node samples. TCRdb redid the calling of the multiplex PCR reads with MiXCR, one entry per CDR3 protein. Of about 230,000 distinct CDR3 sequences listed, approximately 31% are singletons. Sequenced material: axillary lymph node tissue. The receptor set was obtained from a female donor with breast cancer. Some clones in this sample may be carry-over from other donors' samples.

Concerning this clonotype: The germline gene is not matched at one end of the junction; a read error may be the cause. The rearrangement links TRBV2 to TRBJ2-7; D is possibly TRBD2 (6 bases). The CDR3 runs 12 residues. Germline lookup yields CDR1 SNHLY and CDR2 FYNNEI. The CDR3 is CASPAGKGEQHF. In DNA, the CDR3 is TGTGCCAGCCCGGCGGGAAAGGGTGAGCAGCACTTC.

The chain recombines TRBV7-8 with TRBJ1-6; D unclear. Trimming took off 3 bases at V and 7 bases at J, with 10 bases between the two ends. The CDR3 has 14 amino acids. Per the germline V gene, CDR1 is SGHVS and CDR2 is FQNEAQ. As DNA, the CDR3 is TGTGCCAGCAGCTTTTTGAAGCAGAATTCACCCCTCCACTTT. Amino acids: CASSFLKQNSPLHF.

The table lists this clonotype with a few counts. A much larger clonotype is one base distant, so this may be a read error. Without the conserved terminal phenylalanine or tryptophan, this CDR3 likely stems from a read error. The chain couples TRBV10-3 to TRBJ2-7; tentatively, D is TRBD2 (6 bases). This CDR3 is built from 11 residues. V was clipped by 11 bases and J by 2 bases, with 10 bases between them. The germline CDR1 and CDR2 sequences are ENHRY and SYGVKD. CDR3 DNA sequence: TGTGCCTCGGGGGAGGCCTACGAGCAGTACCTC. It encodes CASGEAYEQYL.

There are many counts of this clonotype. The chain joins TRBV3-2 to TRBJ2-7; the D segment call TRBD2 is taken from the table without a DNA check. TRBV3-2 is listed as a pseudogene. This CDR3 is 17 amino acids long. CDR3: CASSHAARGAGRVEQYF. The CDR3 region has the DNA TGTGCCAGCAGCCATGCGGCCCGGGGAGCGGGACGGGTCGAGCAGTACTTC.

This clonotype came up a few times. A much more abundant neighbour one base away suggests this may be a read error. V and J are TRBV11-2 and TRBJ2-7, with a tentative D call TRBD1 (6 bases). This CDR3 is 16 amino acids long. Trimming shortened V by 4 bases and J by 3 bases, and 19 bases separated the two germline ends. Per germline, CDR1 SGHAT and CDR2 FQNNGV. CDR3: CASSSPRQAHNYEQYF. The CDR3 region has the DNA TGTGCCAGCAGCTCCCCTCGACAGGCCCACAACTACGAGCAGTACTTC.

The sample holds one count of this clonotype. The gene calls are TRBV7-2 and TRBJ2-4, with D perhaps matching TRBD2 (6 bases). V dropped 5 bases and J dropped 6 bases, with 11 bases sitting between them. CDR1 and CDR2 from the germline V gene are SGHTA and FQGNSA. The length of the CDR3 is 13 residues. The CDR3 DNA follows: TGTGCCAGCAGCCCTCGGGACTTAAACATTCAGTACTTC. Amino acids: CASSPRDLNIQYF.

This clonotype was observed a few times. A much larger clone differs by one base, so this may be a read error. The chain links TRBV9 to TRBJ2-1, with a possible D match to TRBD2 (6 bases). The germline V gene encodes CDR1 SGDLS and CDR2 YYNGEE. The CDR3 spans 15 residues. CDR3 nucleotides: TGTGCCAGCAGCGTTGGAGGGAAATCCTGCAATGAGCAGTTCTTC. This gives the protein CASSVGGKSCNEQFF.

This chain joins TRBV25-1 and TRBJ2-1; TRBD2 aligns across 11 bases. Germline CDR1 is MGHDK and CDR2 is SYGVNS. CDR3 length: 14 residues. V dropped 7 bases and J dropped 4; count of bases not matched to a gene: 3. CDR3 sequence reads: CASIRLAGYNEQFF. DNA for the CDR3: TGTGCCAGCATAAGACTAGCGGGGTACAATGAGCAGTTCTTC.

This chain connects TRBV10-2 to TRBJ1-1; D is possibly TRBD1 (6 bases). The CDR3 loop spans 16 amino acids. Germline V gene data show CDR1 as WSHSY and CDR2 as SAAADI. With 7 bases removed from V and 4 bases from J, the gap between germline ends came to 22 bases. The CDR3 DNA follows: TGCGCCAGCAATGGACCGTCAGGGGTAAAAGGCACTGAAGCTTTCTTT. Amino acid sequence: CASNGPSGVKGTEAFF.

This clonotype has only a few counts. One base away lies a much larger clone, so this may be a sequencing read error. The chain combines TRBV20-1 with TRBJ2-1; D might be TRBD2 (6 bases). CDR3 length equals 12 residues. CDR1 is DFQATT, CDR2 SNEGSKA, per germline (reference sequence). CDR3 residues: CSASGTANEPFF. CDR3 nucleotide sequence: TGCAGTGCTAGTGGGACTGCAAATGAGCCGTTCTTC.

This clonotype has ten or more counts. The chain employs TRBV20-1 and TRBJ2-5; the D gene is possibly TRBD2 (6 bases). CDR3 length equals 13 residues. Germline V gives CDR1 DFQATT, CDR2 SNEGSKA (reference sequence). The V end lost 1 base, the J end lost 10 bases, and 16 bases lay between the germline ends. The CDR3 sequence: CSARGPEGLNQYF. DNA of the CDR3: TGCAGTGCTAGAGGGCCGGAGGGGCTAAACCAGTACTTC.

The J gene is TRBJ2-7, the V gene TRBV11-2; 9 bases map to TRBD2. Germline V lookup: CDR1 SGHAT, CDR2 FQNNGV. The length of the CDR3 is 13 residues. V lost 8 bases and J lost 3; bases outside the gene matches: 5. CDR3 sequence (DNA): TGTGCCAGCTTGGTACTAGCGGGCTACGAGCAGTACTTC. Residues: CASLVLAGYEQYF.

This clonotype was counted many times. The rearrangement joins TRBV3-1 to TRBJ1-4; D not resolved. CDR1 is LGHDT, CDR2 YNNKEL, per germline (reference sequence). V lost 0 bases and J 10 bases, leaving 12 bases between the germline ends. The CDR3 length is 14 residues. CDR3: CASSQEGGIGKLFF. CDR3 nucleotide sequence: TGTGCCAGCAGCCAAGAAGGTGGGATCGGAAAACTGTTTTTT.

This clonotype has only a few counts. This sequence joins TRBV6-2 or TRBV6-3 and TRBJ2-7; D gene ambiguous. Germline V gives CDR1 MNHEY, CDR2 SVGEGT. The CDR3 runs to 13 residues. V lost 5 bases to trimming and J lost 3 bases, with 11 bases between them. This CDR3 is CASSPTQRYEQYF. CDR3 nucleotide sequence: TGTGCCAGCAGTCCCACCCAACGCTACGAGCAGTACTTC.

In this sample, this clonotype turned up many times. V usage is TRBV19 and J usage is TRBJ2-5; 10 bases are shared with TRBD1. CDR3 length: 15 amino acids. The V and J ends lost 9 bases and 5 bases, in that order; junction bases with no gene match: 12. The V gene's germline CDR1 is LNHDA and CDR2 SQIVND (reference sequence). CDR3 DNA sequence: TGTGCCAGCGGCCCCGGGACAGGGGTCTCCGAGACCCAGTACTTC. Protein product: CASGPGTGVSETQYF.

Ten or more counts support this clonotype. The chain couples TRBV20-1 to TRBJ2-3; 7 bases fit TRBD1. Per the germline V gene, CDR1 is DFQATT and CDR2 is SNEGSKA (reference sequence). The CDR3 is made up of 15 amino acids. Trimming cost V 1 base and J 2 bases; bases outside gene matches: 6. CDR3 sequence reads: CSARGQGVLTDTQYF. In DNA, the CDR3 is TGCAGTGCTAGAGGTCAGGGGGTACTCACAGATACGCAGTATTTT.

In this sample, this clonotype turned up many times. The gene calls are TRBV2 and TRBJ2-2; D is unclear. Trimming pared 1 base from V and 2 bases from J, leaving 5 bases between. CDR1 SNHLY and CDR2 FYNNEI come from the germline V gene. This CDR3 contains 14 residues. CDR3: CASSEVPNTGELFF. The CDR3 nucleotides read TGTGCCAGCAGTGAAGTACCAAACACCGGGGAGCTGTTTTTT. Full variable domain (outside the CDR3, taken from reference TRBV2 and TRBJ2-2): EPEVTQTPSHQVTQMGQEVILRCVPISNHLYFYWYRQILGQKVEFLVSFYNNEISEKSEIFDDQFSVERPDGSNFTLKIRSTKLEDSAMYFCASSEVPNTGELFFGEGSRLTVL.

Points on this clonotype: A much larger clone lies a single base off, so this may be a read error. The genes are TRBV12-3 or TRBV12-4 and TRBJ2-1; the D is unclear. The CDR3 is made up of 13 amino acids. CDR3 in amino acids: CASSLQQTGEQSF. The CDR3 nucleotides are TGTGCCAGCAGTCTCCAGCAGACCGGTGAGCAGTCCTTC.

The sample holds many counts of this clonotype. The CDR3 is CASSVGTSGRAGQETQYF. CDR3 bases: TGTGCCAGCAGCGTAGGAACTAGCGGGAGGGCCGGGCAAGAGACCCAGTACTTC. V and J are TRBV9 and TRBJ2-5; 13 positions agree with TRBD2. CDR3 length: 18 residues. V lost 0 bases and J lost 2; bases outside the gene matches: 7. Germline V gene data show CDR1 as SGDLS and CDR2 as YYNGEE.

This clonotype was picked up many times. This chain joins TRBV12-3 or TRBV12-4 and TRBJ2-7, with D uncertain. Trimming took 3 bases from V and 4 from J, leaving 10 bases between them. This CDR3 comprises 13 residues. CDR3 DNA sequence: TGTGCCAGCAGTTTCTCCGGTCGTTACGAGCAGTACTTC. This encodes CASSFSGRYEQYF.

This clonotype was observed at least ten times. The rearrangement uses TRBV6-1 and TRBJ1-2; a possible D gene is TRBD1 (5 bases). Trimming took 6 bases from V and 5 from J, leaving 10 bases between them. This CDR3 comprises 12 residues. The germline CDR1 and CDR2 sequences are MNHNS and SASEGT. Here the CDR3 reads CASRAGEYGYTF. CDR3 coding DNA: TGTGCCAGCAGGGCGGGGGAGTATGGCTACACCTTC.

This clonotype has only a few counts. V usage is TRBV28 and J usage is TRBJ1-5; D unclear. V was cut by 5 bases and J by 5 bases, with 13 bases left in between. This CDR3 has 14 residues. CDR1 MDHEN and CDR2 SYDVKM come from the germline V gene. CDR3 nucleotide sequence: TGTGCCAGCAGTCCCCACCCATCGGATCAGCCCCAGCATTTT. This gives the protein CASSPHPSDQPQHF.

The chain recombines TRBV25-1 with TRBJ2-5; 15 bases agree with TRBD2. V was clipped by 4 bases and J by 5 bases; unmatched bases: 11. The CDR3 is 18 residues long. Germline values: CDR1 MGHDK, CDR2 SYGVNS. CDR3 nucleotides: TGTGCCAGCAGTGCTAGAGGGACTAGCGGGAGGACCGGGGAGACCCAGTACTTC. Translation: CASSARGTSGRTGETQYF.